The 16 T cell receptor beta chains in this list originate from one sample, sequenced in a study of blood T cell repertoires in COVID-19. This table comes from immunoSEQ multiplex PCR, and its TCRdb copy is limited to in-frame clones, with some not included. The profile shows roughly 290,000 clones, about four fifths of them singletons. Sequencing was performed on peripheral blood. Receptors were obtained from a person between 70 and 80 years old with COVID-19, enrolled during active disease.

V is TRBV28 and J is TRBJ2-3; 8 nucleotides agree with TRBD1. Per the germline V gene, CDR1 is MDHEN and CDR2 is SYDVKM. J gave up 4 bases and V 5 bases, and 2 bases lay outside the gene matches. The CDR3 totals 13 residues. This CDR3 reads CASSGTGPDTQYF. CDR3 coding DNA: TGTGCCAGCAGTGGGACAGGTCCAGATACGCAGTATTTT.

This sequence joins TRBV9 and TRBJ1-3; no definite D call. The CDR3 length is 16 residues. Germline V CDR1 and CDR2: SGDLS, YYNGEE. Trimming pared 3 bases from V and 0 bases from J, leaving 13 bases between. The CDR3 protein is CASSATHSYSGNTIYF. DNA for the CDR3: TGTGCCAGCAGCGCAACTCACAGTTACTCTGGAAACACCATATATTTT.

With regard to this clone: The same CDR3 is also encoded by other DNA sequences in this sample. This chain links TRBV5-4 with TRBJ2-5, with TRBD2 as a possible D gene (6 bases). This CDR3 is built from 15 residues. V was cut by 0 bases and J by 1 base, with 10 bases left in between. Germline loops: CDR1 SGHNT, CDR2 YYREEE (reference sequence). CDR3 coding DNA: TGTGCCAGCAGCTTGGCCGGGGGTAGCCAAGAGACCCAGTACTTC. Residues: CASSLAGGSQETQYF.

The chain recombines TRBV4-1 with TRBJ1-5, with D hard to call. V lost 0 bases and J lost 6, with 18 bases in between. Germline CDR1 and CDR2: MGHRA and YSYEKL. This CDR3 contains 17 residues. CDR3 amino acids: CASSQDEVRGRGQPQHF. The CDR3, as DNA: TGCGCCAGCAGCCAAGATGAGGTGCGGGGAAGAGGTCAGCCCCAGCATTTT.

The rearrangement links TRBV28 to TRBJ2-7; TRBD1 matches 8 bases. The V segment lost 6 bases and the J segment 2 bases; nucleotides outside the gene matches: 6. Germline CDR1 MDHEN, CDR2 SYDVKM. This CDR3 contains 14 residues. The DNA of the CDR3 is TGTGCCAGCAGATGGACAGGGACAACCTACGAGCAGTACTTC. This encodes CASRWTGTTYEQYF.

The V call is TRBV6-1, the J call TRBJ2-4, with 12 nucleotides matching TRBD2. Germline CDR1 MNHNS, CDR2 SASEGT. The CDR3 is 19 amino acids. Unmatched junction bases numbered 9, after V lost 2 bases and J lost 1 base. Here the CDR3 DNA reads TGTGCCAGCAGTGAATTAGGGCTAGCGGGGGGGCTGGCCAAAAACATTCAGTACTTC. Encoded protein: CASSELGLAGGLAKNIQYF.

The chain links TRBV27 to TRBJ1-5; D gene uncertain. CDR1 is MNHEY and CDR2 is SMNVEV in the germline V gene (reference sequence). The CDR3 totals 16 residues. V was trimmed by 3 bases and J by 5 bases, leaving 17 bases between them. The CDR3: CASSFGSAGMHQPQHF. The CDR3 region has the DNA TGTGCCAGCAGTTTTGGCTCAGCGGGAATGCATCAGCCCCAGCATTTT.

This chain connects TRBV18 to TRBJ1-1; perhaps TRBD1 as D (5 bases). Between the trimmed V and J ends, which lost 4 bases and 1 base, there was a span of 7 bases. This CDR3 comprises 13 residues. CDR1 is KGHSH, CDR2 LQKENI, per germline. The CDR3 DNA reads TGTGCCAGCTCACAACAGGAGAACACTGAAGCTTTCTTT. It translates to CASSQQENTEAFF.

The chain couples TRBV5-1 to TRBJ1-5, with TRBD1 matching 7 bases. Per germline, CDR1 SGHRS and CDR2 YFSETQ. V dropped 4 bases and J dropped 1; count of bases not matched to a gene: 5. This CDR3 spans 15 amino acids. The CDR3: CASSRTGLSNQPQHF. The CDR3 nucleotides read TGCGCCAGCAGCAGGACAGGTCTAAGCAATCAGCCCCAGCATTTT.

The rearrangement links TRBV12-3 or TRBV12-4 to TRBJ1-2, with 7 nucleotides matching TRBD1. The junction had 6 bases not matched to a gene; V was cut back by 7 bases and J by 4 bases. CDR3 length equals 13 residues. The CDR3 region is CASIRDSPYGYTF. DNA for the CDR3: TGTGCCAGCATCAGGGACAGTCCCTATGGCTACACCTTC.

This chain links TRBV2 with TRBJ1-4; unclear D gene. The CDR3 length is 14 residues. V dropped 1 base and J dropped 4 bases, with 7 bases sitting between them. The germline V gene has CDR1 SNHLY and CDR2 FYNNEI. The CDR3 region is CASSEGQNNEKLFF. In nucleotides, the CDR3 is TGTGCCAGCAGTGAAGGGCAGAATAATGAAAAACTGTTTTTT.

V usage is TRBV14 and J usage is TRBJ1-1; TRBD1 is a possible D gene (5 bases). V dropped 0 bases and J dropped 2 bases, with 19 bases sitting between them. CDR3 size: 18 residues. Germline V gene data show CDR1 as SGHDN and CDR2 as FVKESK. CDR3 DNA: TGTGCCAGCAGCCAAGAAGTGGGGCGAAGCGCCCTAAACACTGAAGCTTTCTTT. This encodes CASSQEVGRSALNTEAFF.

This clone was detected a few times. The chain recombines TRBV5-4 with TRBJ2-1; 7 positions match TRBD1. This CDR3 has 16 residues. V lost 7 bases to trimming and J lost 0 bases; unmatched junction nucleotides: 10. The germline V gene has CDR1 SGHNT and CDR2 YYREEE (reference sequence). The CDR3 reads CASGSQHRGSYNEQFF. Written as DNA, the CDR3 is TGTGCCAGCGGATCCCAGCACAGGGGCTCCTACAATGAGCAGTTCTTC. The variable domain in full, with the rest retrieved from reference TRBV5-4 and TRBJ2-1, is ETGVTQSPTHLIKTRGQQVTLRCSSQSGHNTVSWYQQALGQGPQFIFQYYREEENGRGNFPPRFSGLQFPNYSSELNVNALELDDSALYLCASGSQHRGSYNEQFFGPGTRLTVL.

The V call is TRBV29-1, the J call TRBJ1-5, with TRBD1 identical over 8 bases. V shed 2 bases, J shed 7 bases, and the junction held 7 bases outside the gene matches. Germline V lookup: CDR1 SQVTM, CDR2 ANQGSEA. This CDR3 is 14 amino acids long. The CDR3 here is CSVELGSGGQPQHF. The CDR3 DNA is TGCAGCGTTGAATTGGGGTCAGGGGGCCAGCCCCAGCATTTT.

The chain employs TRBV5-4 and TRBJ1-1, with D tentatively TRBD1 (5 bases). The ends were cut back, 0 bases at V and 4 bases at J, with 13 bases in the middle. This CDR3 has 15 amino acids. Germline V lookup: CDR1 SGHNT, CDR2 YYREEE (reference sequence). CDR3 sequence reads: CASSLGAGRGTEAFF. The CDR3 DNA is TGTGCCAGCAGCTTGGGAGCCGGGAGGGGCACTGAAGCTTTCTTT.

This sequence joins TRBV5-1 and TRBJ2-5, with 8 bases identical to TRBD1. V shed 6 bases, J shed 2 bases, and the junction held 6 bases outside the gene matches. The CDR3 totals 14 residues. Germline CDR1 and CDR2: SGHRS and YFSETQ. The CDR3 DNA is TGCGCCAGCAATGACAGGGGCCCTCAAGAGACCCAGTACTTC. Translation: CASNDRGPQETQYF.